This TCR beta chain comes out of a study of cytomegalovirus exposure and HLA in healthy donors. The PCR ran on 60 Vbeta and 13 Jbeta primers. Some clones are missing from TCRdb's copy, which holds only in-frame ones; the method was immunoSEQ multiplex PCR. Altogether about 160,000 clones are present, roughly 80% being singletons, with the ten largest covering approximately 1.3%. As regards this clone: Antigen: not known.

V was cut by 6 bases and J by 2 bases, with 8 bases left in between. The CDR3 has 12 residues. Looked up from germline, CDR1 is SNHLY and CDR2 is FYNNEI. The study, taken as a whole, reports: CMV serostatus stood as the only immune exposure information on hand. In a later analysis, a genetic analysis reported fewer productive-TCR N-insertions in an Asian-associated ancestry cluster than the cohort average. Indistinguishability led to the exclusion of some V segments, TRBV6-2 and TRBV6-3 included.

The chain employs TRBV2 and TRBJ2-7, with a tentative D call TRBD1 (6 bases). Material for sequencing was PBMCs. This sequence originates from a man aged 25-45 years in good health and CMV-seronegative. Here the CDR3 reads CASRGAAYEQYF. In DNA form, the CDR3 reads TGTGCCAGCAGGGGGGCAGCCTACGAGCAGTACTTC.